Here is one T cell receptor beta chain with its context. Its specificity is not known. Trimming pared 7 bases from V and 1 base from J, leaving 7 bases between. The CDR3 is made up of 12 amino acids. Germline CDR1 reads SGHTA; CDR2 reads FQGNSA. The sample originates from a study of T cell repertoires in cytomegalovirus infection. As for the study in general: Public signatures in TCR beta pointed to CMV infection and matching HLA type. Study results and caveats: Within the response measured ex vivo, HLA-C-restricted CMV-specific TCR beta clonotypes were dominant. Totalled public TCR beta family frequency picked out people who carried CMV plus the relevant HLA.

TCRdb reanalysed the reads using MiXCR and keeps one entry per CDR3 protein. Here the sample spans more than 150,000 distinct CDR3 sequences, roughly a fifth being singletons. The rearrangement uses TRBV7-2 and TRBJ2-5, with unresolved D. The origin of this receptor is a human donor in good health (CMV status not recorded). Some clones in this sample may be carry-over from other donors' samples. Specimen: PBMCs. The CDR3 region is CASNRFQETQYF. As DNA, the CDR3 is TGTGCCAGCAACCGTTTCCAAGAGACCCAGTACTTC.